This T cell receptor (beta chain) was sequenced in a study of graft-versus-host responses after intestinal transplantation. Overall study: Recipients had transplants, and these were multivisceral, liver-intestinal, or isolated intestinal. Every recipient had anti-thymocyte globulin induction and roughly 3 years of tacrolimus plus steroids. Study observations and caveats: GvH clones surfaced in recipient marrow, some emerging earlier in ileum or blood. Allograft clonal ratios (graft-versus-host to host-versus-graft) were high in patients who had graft-donor T cell macrochimerism.

On this clone itself: Antigen unknown.

Germline CDR1 is MNHNY and CDR2 is SVGAGI (reference sequence). The CDR3 is made up of 15 amino acids. V gave up 8 bases and J gave up 6 bases, with 21 bases separating them. Measured with immunoSEQ multiplex PCR; TCRdb has only the in-frame clones, and not every one. The top ten clones hold around 0.2% of a sample with roughly 120,000 clones, about nine tenths of them seen once. J is TRBJ2-3 and V is TRBV6-6; D might be TRBD2 (6 bases). Sequenced here: unstimulated CD4+ T cells sorted from spleen or lymph node cells, sampled before intestinal transplant. This sequence was found in a human donor who received an intestinal transplant. Here the CDR3 reads CASGLGGWEKDTQYF. The CDR3 DNA follows: TGTGCCAGCGGATTGGGGGGTTGGGAAAAGGATACGCAGTATTTT.